The TCR beta chain under discussion was sequenced for a study of beta chain features in type 1 diabetes. Background on the study: Healthy donors and patients had similar age, gender and cell yields. Study-wide points: Among all four CD4+ subsets, Type 1 diabetes patients had TCRB CDR3s that were moderately but significantly shorter.

The V segment lost 4 bases and the J segment 2 bases; nucleotides outside the gene matches: 5. Germline CDR1 MDHEN, CDR2 SYDVKM. The CDR3 covers 15 residues. The isolated RNA, all of it, was reverse transcribed, so expressed TCRB transcripts were what got sequenced. The table came from immunoSEQ multiplex PCR; TCRdb's copy has only in-frame clones and leaves some out. The sample includes some 160,000 clones, approximately 10% of them seen just once. Comments on this clone: Antigen: not known.

The V and J genes are TRBV28 and TRBJ2-7; 10 bases match TRBD2. Sequencing was carried out using central memory CD4+ T cells from blood. The TCR comes from a woman in her twenties or thirties with type 1 diabetes. CDR3 sequence (DNA): TGTGCCAGCAGTTCCTCTAGCGGGGGAGCCTACGAGCAGTACTTC. Its protein product is CASSSSSGGAYEQYF.